Described below is a single TCR beta chain sequence and its context. Per the germline V gene, CDR1 is SEHNR and CDR2 is FQNEAQ (reference sequence). This CDR3 spans 14 amino acids. This sample is part of a study of OX40 agonist ivuxolimab in advanced cancers. Study summary: Prior anti-PD-1, anti-PD-L1 or anti-CTLA-4 therapy was allowed; 40% to 50% had some.

Data came from immunoSEQ multiplex PCR; TCRdb stores just in-frame clones and leaves some out. The sample has under 100,000 clones; approximately 92% are singletons. Systemic immunosuppression or a history of autoimmune disease excluded patients. Collection of blood occurred at baseline, at cycle 4 day 1, and at cycle 7 day 1. The material was CD4+ or CD8+ T cells sorted from blood, obtained in a trial of the OX40 agonist ivuxolimab. The rearrangement links TRBV7-9 to TRBJ2-5; D possibly uses TRBD1 or TRBD2 (5 bases each). The last part of the DNA fits TRBJ2-7 better; the J call may be wrong. This receptor was identified in an adult with an advanced solid tumor such as melanoma, head and neck, liver or kidney cancer. The CDR3 coding sequence is TGTGCCAGCACGAGGGACGGACTGTTCTACGAGCAGTACTTC. Protein sequence: CASTRDGLFYEQYF.